These 9 T cell receptor beta chains were sequenced from one sample in a study of siplizumab effects on memory and regulatory T cells. Profiled with immunoSEQ multiplex PCR; TCRdb holds only in-frame clones, not every one. The data contain about 99,000 clones, over 85% of them seen just once; the ten biggest clones take up roughly 0.64%. Sequencing input: Tregs sorted from blood. Receptors originate from a human donor in good health.

This clone was counted once. The V gene is TRBV28, the J gene TRBJ2-7; TRBD2 matches 9 bases. The CDR3 contains 15 residues. Germline V CDR1 and CDR2: MDHEN, SYDVKM. V lost 7 bases to trimming and J lost 2 bases; unmatched junction nucleotides: 9. The CDR3 is CASIAPGLATYEQYF. CDR3 coding DNA: TGTGCCAGCATTGCACCGGGACTAGCCACCTACGAGCAGTACTTC.

The chain uses TRBV29-1 and TRBJ1-1; D remains unclear. The germline gives CDR1 SQVTM, CDR2 ANQGSEA. This CDR3 comprises 12 residues. The CDR3 loop is CSVVVMNTEAFF. The CDR3 DNA reads as TGCAGTGTGGTGGTCATGAACACTGAAGCTTTCTTT.

This clone turned up a few times. The CDR3 coding sequence is TGTGCCAGCAGCCCCCCCACGAGCGGGAATGAGCAGTTCTTC. Translating it yields CASSPPTSGNEQFF. The V gene is TRBV7-8, the J gene TRBJ2-1, with a possible D match to TRBD2 (6 bases). This CDR3 is 14 amino acids long. V was cut by 5 bases and J by 7 bases, with 15 bases left in between. Germline CDR1 reads SGHVS; CDR2 reads FQNEAQ.

The chain carries TRBV6-6 and TRBJ2-3; D gene uncertain. Germline V CDR1 and CDR2: MNHNY, SVGAGI (reference sequence). V was clipped by 5 bases and J by 2 bases, with 14 bases between them. This CDR3 is built from 15 residues. CDR3 DNA sequence: TGTGCCAGCAGTCACCAATGGAGACCCACAGATACGCAGTATTTT. Encoded protein: CASSHQWRPTDTQYF.

V is TRBV30 and J is TRBJ1-2; 7 positions match TRBD1. The CDR3 totals 15 residues. V dropped 2 bases and J dropped 1; count of bases not matched to a gene: 7. Germline V gene data show CDR1 as GTSNPN and CDR2 as SVGIG (reference sequence). The CDR3 loop reads CAWSRYRGRNYGYTF. In DNA form, the CDR3 reads TGTGCCTGGAGTAGATACAGGGGACGTAACTATGGCTACACCTTC.

This chain uses TRBV5-1 with TRBJ2-2, with TRBD2 as a possible D gene (6 bases). CDR1 SGHRS and CDR2 YFSETQ come from the germline V gene. The CDR3 contains 14 residues. V lost 7 bases and J lost 3, with 13 bases in between. The CDR3 spells CASGGVPYTGELFF. CDR3 in DNA: TGCGCCAGCGGAGGGGTGCCGTACACCGGGGAGCTGTTTTTT.

V and J are TRBV7-9 and TRBJ1-1; no definite D call. In germline, CDR1 is SEHNR, CDR2 FQNEAQ (reference sequence). V was pared by 4 bases and J by 1 base, with 4 bases between. The CDR3 extends over 12 amino acids. CDR3 loop: CASSWGNTEAFF. The CDR3 DNA reads TGTGCCAGCAGCTGGGGGAACACTGAAGCTTTCTTT.

The CDR3 loop reads CASSLNQGGRGPGNEQFF. CDR3 coding DNA: TGCGCCAGCAGCTTGAATCAGGGTGGGAGGGGACCCGGCAATGAGCAGTTCTTC. The chain carries TRBV5-1 and TRBJ2-1; TRBD2 matches 7 bases. V lost 1 base to trimming and J lost 6 bases; unmatched junction nucleotides: 16. CDR1 and CDR2 from the germline V gene are SGHRS and YFSETQ. The CDR3 is 18 residues long.

V is TRBV4-1 and J is TRBJ2-5; TRBD1 agrees at 7 bases. Germline V CDR1 and CDR2: MGHRA, YSYEKL. The length of the CDR3 is 15 residues. V was pared by 3 bases and J by 4 bases, with 8 bases of the junction left unmatched. CDR3 in amino acids: CASSHHRDSAETQYF. For the CDR3, the DNA is TGCGCCAGCAGCCACCACCGGGACAGCGCAGAGACCCAGTACTTC.